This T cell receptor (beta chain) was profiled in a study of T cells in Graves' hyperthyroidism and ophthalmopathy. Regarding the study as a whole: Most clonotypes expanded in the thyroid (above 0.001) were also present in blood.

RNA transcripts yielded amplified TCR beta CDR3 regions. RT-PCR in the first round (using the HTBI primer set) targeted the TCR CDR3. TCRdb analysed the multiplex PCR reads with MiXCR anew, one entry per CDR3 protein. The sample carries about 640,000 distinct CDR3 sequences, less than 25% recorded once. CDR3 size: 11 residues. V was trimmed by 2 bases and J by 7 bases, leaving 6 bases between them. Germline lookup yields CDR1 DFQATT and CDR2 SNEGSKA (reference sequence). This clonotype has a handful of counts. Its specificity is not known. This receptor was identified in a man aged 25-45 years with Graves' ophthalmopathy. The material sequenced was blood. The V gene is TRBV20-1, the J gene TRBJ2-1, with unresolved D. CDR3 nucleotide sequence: TGCAGTGCTAGAATTCCGAATGAGCAGTTCTTC. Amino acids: CSARIPNEQFF.